The 23 T cell receptor beta chains given below trace back to one sample, sequenced in a study of blood T cells in healthy people across ages. The second PCR ran about 6 to 12 cycles with a sample-barcoded 5' primer and J-beta primers. TCRdb recomputed calls from the 5' RACE reads with MiXCR, one row per CDR3 protein. The sample consists of over 1,500,000 distinct CDR3 sequences, roughly two fifths of them appearing once. Input material: blood. These receptors all stem from a human donor in good health.

The chain recombines TRBV3-1 with TRBJ2-5; weak D call: TRBD2 (5 bases). This CDR3 contains 14 residues. The germline V gene encodes CDR1 LGHDT and CDR2 YNNKEL (reference sequence). V lost 6 bases, J lost 5 bases, and 16 bases lay in between. The CDR3 DNA is TGTGCCAGCAGTTCTACTACTAGACGTGAGACCCAGTACTTC. This codes for CASSSTTRRETQYF.

The chain carries TRBV6-4 and TRBJ2-1; a possible D gene is TRBD1 (6 bases). Germline assignment: CDR1 MRHNA and CDR2 SNTAGT. There are 16 residues in the CDR3. Trimming took 6 bases from V and 5 from J, leaving 20 bases between them. As DNA, the CDR3 is TGTGCCAGCAGCGCCTCAGGACAGCTCGTTGACAATGAGCAGTTCTTC. Amino acids: CASSASGQLVDNEQFF.

This chain uses TRBV4-3 with TRBJ2-7, with TRBD1 identical over 9 bases. V gave up 2 bases and J gave up 4 bases; unmatched junction bases: 6. Germline V gives CDR1 LGHNA, CDR2 YSLEER. CDR3 size: 15 residues. CDR3 DNA sequence: TGCGCCAGCAGCCAACAAAGGGGGACAGGGTACGAGCAGTACTTC. This codes for CASSQQRGTGYEQYF.

The rearrangement joins TRBV5-1 to TRBJ2-7, with 12 bases aligning to TRBD2. This CDR3 is 15 amino acids long. Trimming cost V 0 bases and J 7 bases; bases outside gene matches: 5. CDR1 and CDR2 (germline): SGHRS, YFSETQ. CDR3 sequence reads: CASSLGTSGAQEQYF. The CDR3 nucleotides read TGCGCCAGCAGCTTGGGGACTAGCGGGGCCCAAGAGCAGTACTTC. Together with reference TRBV5-1 and TRBJ2-7, the CDR3 gives the full variable domain: KAGVTQTPRYLIKTRGQQVTLSCSPISGHRSVSWYQQTPGQGLQFLFEYFSETQRNKGNFPGRFSGRQFSNSRSEMNVSTLELGDSALYLCASSLGTSGAQEQYFGPGTRLTVT.

This clonotype was detected a few times. The chain joins TRBV29-1 to TRBJ2-1, with D possibly matching TRBD2 (7 bases). CDR1 is SQVTM, CDR2 ANQGSEA, per germline. The CDR3 consists of 12 residues. The CDR3 is CTIQEGGAEQFF. In DNA form, the CDR3 reads TGCACCATACAGGAGGGGGGGGCTGAGCAGTTCTTC.

V gene TRBV27 combines with J gene TRBJ2-4; D gene ambiguous. The germline V and J ends were trimmed by 5 bases and 13 bases, with 15 bases remaining between them. Germline V gene lookup returns CDR1 MNHEY and CDR2 SMNVEV (reference sequence). The CDR3 has 12 amino acids. The DNA of the CDR3 is TGTGCCAGCAGTCCACACCGACTTGAGCAGTACTTC. It encodes CASSPHRLEQYF.

In this sample, this clonotype turned up a few times. This sequence joins TRBV6-6 and TRBJ1-2; a possible D gene is TRBD1 (6 bases). V lost 6 bases, J lost 1 base, and 12 bases lay in between. Germline CDR1 MNHNY, CDR2 SVGAGI (reference sequence). This CDR3 has 14 amino acids. The CDR3 region is CASSHREYNYGYTF. The CDR3 nucleotides are TGTGCCAGCAGCCACAGGGAGTATAACTATGGCTACACCTTC.

This clonotype came up a few times. The V and J genes are TRBV4-1 and TRBJ2-1; a weak D match, TRBD1 (6 bases). Trimming pared 1 base from V and 1 base from J, leaving 14 bases between. Germline CDR1 is MGHRA and CDR2 is YSYEKL. The CDR3 length is 17 residues. The CDR3 DNA reads as TGCGCCAGCAGCCAAGGTGGAAACAGGGTTTCCTACAATGAGCAGTTCTTC. Its translation: CASSQGGNRVSYNEQFF.

This clonotype was picked up many times. J is TRBJ2-6 and V is TRBV20-1; possible D gene TRBD1, 5 bases. Germline-derived CDR1 and CDR2 are DFQATT and SNEGSKA (reference sequence). The germline V and J ends were trimmed by 3 bases and 0 bases, with 15 bases remaining between them. The CDR3 has 17 residues. CDR3 loop: CSARGRVRPSGANVLTF. Written as DNA, the CDR3 is TGCAGTGCTAGGGGCAGGGTAAGACCCTCTGGGGCCAACGTCCTGACTTTC.

V gene TRBV6-5 combines with J gene TRBJ2-5; TRBD1 is a possible D gene (6 bases). Per the germline V gene, CDR1 is MNHEY and CDR2 is SVGAGI. The CDR3 is made up of 15 amino acids. The V end was cut by 5 bases, the J end by 5 bases, with 18 bases between. CDR3 nucleotide sequence: TGTGCCAGCAGTACCCCCCAGTTGAGGGGGGAGACCCAGTACTTC. The encoded protein is CASSTPQLRGETQYF.

This clonotype has at least ten counts. The chain employs TRBV29-1 and TRBJ2-5; TRBD2 aligns across 8 bases. After removal of 4 bases from V and 3 bases from J, the junction contained 4 bases not matched to a gene. Germline V gives CDR1 SQVTM, CDR2 ANQGSEA. This CDR3 has 13 amino acids. CDR3 in amino acids: CSVADSGEETQYF. CDR3 sequence (DNA): TGCAGCGTTGCGGATAGCGGGGAAGAGACCCAGTACTTC.

The rearrangement uses TRBV12-3 or TRBV12-4 and TRBJ1-2; 7 bases align to TRBD1. The junction had 8 bases not matched to a gene; V was cut back by 3 bases and J by 4 bases. This CDR3 has 15 residues. The CDR3 sequence is CASSFLGQVFYGYTF. For the CDR3, the DNA is TGTGCCAGCAGTTTCCTCGGACAGGTTTTCTATGGCTACACCTTC.

The chain combines TRBV3-1 with TRBJ2-4; D not resolved. The J call is doubtful: the DNA matches TRBJ2-7 better. The CDR3 consists of 14 residues. Germline CDR1 is LGHDT and CDR2 is YNNKEL (reference sequence). The CDR3 loop is CASSQVTQSYEQYF. The CDR3 nucleotides read TGTGCCAGCAGCCAAGTTACCCAGTCCTACGAGCAGTACTTC.

This clonotype came up many times. This chain uses TRBV4-3 with TRBJ2-3; D is unresolved. CDR1 and CDR2 from the germline V gene are LGHNA and YSLEER. There are 16 residues in the CDR3. V gave up 3 bases and J gave up 2 bases, with 15 bases separating them. This chain's CDR3 is CASSHELLPTTDTQYF. CDR3 nucleotides: TGCGCCAGCAGCCATGAATTGCTGCCTACCACAGATACGCAGTATTTT.

The chain joins TRBV5-1 to TRBJ2-3, with D possibly being TRBD1 or TRBD2 (5 bases each). This CDR3 has 13 residues. V shed 3 bases and J shed 7 bases, with 12 bases lying between them. Per germline, CDR1 SGHRS and CDR2 YFSETQ. This CDR3 is CASSSGPLNTQYF. The CDR3 DNA reads TGCGCCAGCAGCTCGGGACCCTTGAATACGCAGTATTTT.

This clonotype was seen a handful of times. The CDR3 nucleotides read TGCGCCAGCAGCTTGGAAGGAGGCCACAATGAGCAGTTCTTC. Amino acids: CASSLEGGHNEQFF. The rearrangement links TRBV5-1 to TRBJ2-1; tentatively, D is TRBD2 (5 bases). The CDR3 has 14 residues. Trimming shortened V by 0 bases and J by 5 bases, and 9 bases separated the two germline ends. Germline V lookup: CDR1 SGHRS, CDR2 YFSETQ.

The rearrangement links TRBV7-3 to TRBJ2-3; D is unclear. V lost 5 bases and J lost 4, with 13 bases in between. Germline CDR1 and CDR2: SGHTA and FQGTGA. The CDR3 length is 14 residues. The CDR3 DNA reads TGTGCCAGCAGCCGAGGCCCAGGTCCAGATACGCAGTATTTT. It is translated as CASSRGPGPDTQYF.

This clonotype was observed a few times. The gene calls are TRBV6-6 and TRBJ1-2, with 8 bases identical to TRBD1. Per the germline V gene, CDR1 is MNHNY and CDR2 is SVGAGI (reference sequence). V shed 6 bases and J 8 bases; nucleotides not matched to a gene: 11. The CDR3 contains 14 residues. In DNA, the CDR3 is TGTGCCAGCAGAAATGGGCAGGGGGCTTGGGGCTACACCTTC. Its protein product is CASRNGQGAWGYTF.

V usage is TRBV11-3 and J usage is TRBJ1-2; no clear D gene. The germline gives CDR1 SGHNT, CDR2 YENEEA. CDR3 length: 14 residues. V lost 0 bases and J lost 8, with 13 bases in between. CDR3 sequence reads: CASSLDDSPRGYTF. CDR3 DNA: TGTGCCAGCAGCTTAGATGACTCCCCGCGGGGCTACACCTTC.

Comments on this clonotype: One end of the junction fails to match germline, which may point to a read error. The chain's CDR3 is CSASGQGSGANVRTF. DNA of the CDR3: TGCAGTGCTTCGGGACAGGGCTCTGGGGCCAACGTCCGGACTTTC. The genes are TRBV20-1 and TRBJ2-6, with 9 bases identical to TRBD1. This CDR3 is 15 amino acids long. CDR1 and CDR2 (germline): DFQATT, SNEGSKA (reference sequence).

In its sample, this clonotype was seen a few times. The chain links TRBV12-3 or TRBV12-4 to TRBJ1-1; D not resolved. The CDR3 consists of 11 residues. V lost 6 bases, J lost 5 bases, and 7 bases lay in between. The CDR3 region has the DNA TGTGCCAGCAGACTTCGGACTGAAGCTTTCTTT. This sequence encodes CASRLRTEAFF.

The rearrangement uses TRBV20-1 and TRBJ2-3; tentative D call: TRBD2 (6 bases). Trimming cost V 6 bases and J 5 bases, with 18 bases left between them. Germline CDR1 and CDR2: DFQATT and SNEGSKA (reference sequence). The CDR3 is 14 amino acids. The chain's CDR3 is CSARGGSGKDTQYF. CDR3 in DNA: TGCAGTGCAAGGGGCGGTAGCGGTAAAGATACGCAGTATTTT.

The chain carries TRBV7-2 and TRBJ2-3, with unresolved D. This CDR3 region has 14 residues. Trimming left V 8 bases short and J 1 base short, with 13 bases between. The germline gives CDR1 SGHTA, CDR2 FQGNSA. The CDR3 region is CASLGIRGTDTQYF. The CDR3 DNA reads as TGTGCCAGCCTTGGGATTAGAGGCACAGATACGCAGTATTTT.